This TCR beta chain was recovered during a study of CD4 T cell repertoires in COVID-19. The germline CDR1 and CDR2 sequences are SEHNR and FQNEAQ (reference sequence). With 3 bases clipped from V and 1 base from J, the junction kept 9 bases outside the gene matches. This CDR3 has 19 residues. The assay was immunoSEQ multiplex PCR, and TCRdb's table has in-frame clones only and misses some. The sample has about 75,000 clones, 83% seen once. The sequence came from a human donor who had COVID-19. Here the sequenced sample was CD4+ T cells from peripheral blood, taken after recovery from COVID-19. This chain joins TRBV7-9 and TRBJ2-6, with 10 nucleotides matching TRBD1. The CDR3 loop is CASSFARDRGVSGANVLTF. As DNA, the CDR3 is TGTGCCAGCAGCTTTGCCCGGGACAGGGGAGTGTCTGGGGCCAACGTCCTGACTTTC.